This entry features one T cell receptor beta chain sequence. It has no known antigen specificity. There are no base qualities to consult, and no much larger clone falls within one base. The cohort consisted of 666 healthy bone marrow donors. All cohort members were sampled while nominally healthy, although unrecorded immune exposures were likely present. The donor was CMV seronegative and was included in the group of 352 seronegative cohort members. A peripheral blood sample was provided by each donor, and peripheral blood mononuclear cells were used for TCR beta sequencing. The Qiagen DNeasy Blood Extraction Kit was used to extract genomic DNA from the blood cell samples. Libraries were built with the immunoSEQ multiplex PCR assay. For the multiplex PCR, a mixture combining 60 forward primers for TCR Vbeta segments and 13 reverse primers for TCR Jbeta segments was used. A multiplex PCR assay on genomic DNA amplified the CDR3 region of rearranged TCR beta genes. Amplified TCR beta libraries were sequenced as 87-base-pair reads on the Illumina HiSeq System. Per the source publication's procedure: In a later analysis, tens of millions of unique TCR beta chains were counted across the 690 or so repertoires, and roughly 11 million of these chains were shared by at least two donors. Raw reads were error-corrected and collapsed into unique sequences by a nearest-neighbor algorithm in which closely related sequences were merged to remove PCR and sequencing errors. CDR3 sequences were aligned to IMGT reference sequences to assign V, D and J gene segments. Each retained sequence needed at least a six-nucleotide match to both a V gene segment and a J gene segment. A rearrangement counted as productive if the CDR3 had no stop codons and remained in frame with V and J, and every other rearrangement counted as non-productive. Following IMGT convention, CDR3 was defined as the stretch from the second conserved V-encoded cysteine to the conserved J-encoded phenylalanine. Sequences without an unambiguous match to a single V gene segment were excluded from the earlier analysis of about 600 of the donors. In an earlier analysis of several hundred of the donors, V segments were called functional above 56.7% productive rearrangements and were called segregating when the between-donor standard deviation exceeded 5%. To diagnose cytomegalovirus status from the catalog of TCR beta chain sequences, a statistical classification framework was built. In a later analysis, V and J genes were assigned by comparing TCR nucleotide sequences against IMGT/GENE-DB human TR gene sequences. The TCRdist pipeline was used in a later analysis to assign CDR3 sequences and most-parsimonious VDJ recombination scenarios. A later analysis defined each TCR beta chain by its CDR3 amino acid sequence plus V-gene family, and excluded reads lacking a unique V-gene family. A later analysis removed roughly 590 highly shared, low-generation-probability nucleotide sequences to deal with suspected cross-contamination and a sequencing artifact. A later analysis calculated a clonal expansion index for each public chain from normalized within-repertoire ranks of inferred template counts. A later analysis computed generation probabilities with a VDJ recombination model fitted to out-of-frame rearrangements, and checked the results against IGoR. Hypergeometric tests were used in a later analysis to score TCR-TCR, TCR-HLA and TCR-CMV co-occurrence, with a repertoire-size bias correction applied to the TCR pairs. A later analysis estimated false discovery rates by permuting HLA or CMV assignments 20 times. In a later analysis, co-occurring TCRs were grouped using DBSCAN, with TCRdist sequence similarity added in when clustering inside HLA-allele-positive subsets. For co-occurrence clustering, repertoires with fewer than 30,000 or more than 120,000 public chains were excluded, along with five or six repertoires with anomalous nucleotide sharing. Here the immuneACCESS table is served through TCRdb, limited to in-frame sequences with V and J called. Missing clones are a known gap in these copies; in checked studies unresolved V genes cover under half, and the rest lacks a known reason. That table is the source of V, J and clone size, and D and trimming were worked out from the DNA. The sample records around 140,000 clones, approximately 64% of which are singletons. 2.4% of the sample belongs to the ten largest clones.

Looking up the germline V gene (reference sequence) yields CDR1 PRHDT and CDR2 FYEKMQ. The CDR3 has 15 amino acids, counting the end cysteine and phenylalanine. Only CDR3 DNA remains: 45 bases, in frame from the first base. The junction shows trimming of 5 bases on V and 1 base on J, plus 13 bases between the germline ends. These data are taken from a study of cytomegalovirus exposure and HLA in healthy donors listed by TCRdb under 2017. At the level of the whole study: An earlier analysis of several hundred of the donors reported 250 to 300 Gb of sequence data and 90 million to 120 million unique TCR beta sequences obtained from about 180 million T cells. The later analysis used no new phenotypic data to find candidate immune exposures, relying instead on TCR beta sequences and their occurrence across donors. In an earlier analysis of roughly 580 of the donors, high-throughput TCR beta sequencing was used to judge whether each TCR beta V gene segment behaved as functional or pseudogenic. In a later analysis, previously published TCR beta repertoires from about 670 donors were re-analyzed and high-resolution HLA genotyping was added so that TCR occurrence patterns could be studied. Typing coverage differed by locus: A, B, C, DRB1 and DQB1 were typed in about 620-640 donors, DQA1 in about 560, DPA1 in around 600, and DPB1 in about 450. Across some 400 genotyped donors of the cohort, an average of roughly 250,000 unique TCR beta nucleotide sequences per donor were sequenced, and around 19% of those sequences were non-productive. Donor age, sex, ethnicity and CMV serostatus were compiled together with the repertoire data. Besides the first cohort of 666 subjects, a separate validation cohort made up of over 95 different subjects was used. To predict cytomegalovirus infection status, the study brought together high-throughput TCR immunosequencing, statistical association of individual TCRs with disease status, and machine learning. The study aimed to test whether signatures of past pathogen exposure could be identified by cataloging public T cell receptors. Both class I and class II loci were covered by HLA typing, at four-digit resolution. The study profiled the T cell repertoires of some 610 subjects by immunosequencing and related them to cytomegalovirus serostatus. In a later genetic analysis, genome-wide SNP genotypes for about 55% of the roughly 700 donors were used, and that subset was treated as a discovery cohort. Every discovery cohort repertoire had been produced on one sequencing platform. Approximately 300 gigabases of sequencing data and 70 million to 100 million unique TCR sequences were included in an early release covering around 600 HLA-typed donors. Because of strong linkage in the cohort, roughly 5 DR-DQ haplotypes were treated as single units for association and clustering. Of the 350 to 450 genotyped donors, approximately 83% fell in the genetic ancestry cluster associated with self-reported Caucasian donors. General findings and caveats noted by the study authors: The classifier was reported to diagnose cytomegalovirus status with high specificity and sensitivity in both the original and validation cohorts. Roughly uniform sequencing depth across donors was assumed in presence/absence analyses, although this assumption may not hold. The authors suggested that the approach could potentially be extended to other disease states and immunological phenotypes. A later genetic analysis reported fewer N-insertions in productive TCRs among donors in an Asian-associated ancestry cluster than the approximately 670-donor mean. HLA typing was unavailable for some donors at each locus, so association tests used only the typed subset. Broadly in line with IMGT annotations, most TCR beta V segments showed up in productive rearrangements about 87% or about 30% of the time in an earlier analysis of about 500 of the donors. While some public TCRs were present in many individuals, most TCR sequences turned up only very rarely across donors. The study listed 164 TCR beta chains as associated with cytomegalovirus. In a later genetic analysis, a missense DCLRE1C variant was associated with V-gene and J-gene trimming of TCR beta chains, and the association was replicated in an independent cohort. Only TCR beta chains were sequenced in this cohort, and the absence of alpha or paired-chain data limited detectable features. In a later analysis, 15,000 to 20,000 TCR beta sequences were associated with specific HLA alleles at a false discovery rate of 0.05. For the cohort, immune exposure information was limited to CMV serostatus. A group of highly shared sequence variants was considered likely to be a technical artifact of the sequencing pipeline. Several of the top co-occurrence clusters appeared to be linked to parvovirus B19, influenza, CMV and Epstein-Barr virus, according to a later analysis. A further reported finding was that TCR beta sequences accurately predicted the HLA-A and HLA-B alleles for most subjects in the first cohort. Compared with equally common non-associated chains, HLA-associated TCR beta chains in a later analysis were more clonally expanded and had lower generation probabilities. A later analysis found that most CMV-associated TCR beta chains appeared HLA-restricted, with HLA associations seemingly driven largely by CMV exposure. The earlier analysis of about 600 of the donors excluded seventeen rarely observed V segments, including chromosome 9 orphons, because counts were too low. Some IMGT-functional V segments, including TRBV6-2 and TRBV6-3, could not be distinguished by the 87-base-pair reads and were therefore excluded. When HLA alleles, especially DR and DQ, strongly co-occurred, attributing TCR associations to individual alleles was difficult. Linkage disequilibrium might explain the correlated functional status among segregating V segments, but an unknown experimental factor could not be ruled out. Three of the identified cytomegalovirus-associated TCR beta chains were confirmed in vitro to be specific for cytomegalovirus antigens. According to a later analysis, TCR association rates differed among HLA loci, with DRB1 alleles showing the most associated TCRs and HLA-C alleles showing the fewest.

Sequenced sample: PBMCs. This clonotype was obtained from a woman between 40 and 55 years old in good health and CMV-seronegative. The chain links TRBV13 with TRBJ2-3, with TRBD2 perhaps the D gene, on 5 matching bases. This receptor carries the CDR3 CASSPGERGTDTQYF. The bases are TGTGCCAGCAGCCCTGGGGAGAGGGGCACAGATACGCAGTATTTT.